This T cell receptor beta chain was observed in a study of blood T cells in healthy people across ages. The wider study: Capturing about one barcoded beta molecule per two T cells was achieved by template switching. Study-wide results and caveats: Estimates based on one million T cells were treated as lower bounds.

The table lists this clonotype with a few counts. Its antigen is as yet unknown. CDR1 and CDR2 (germline): SGDLS, YYNGEE. The V end lost 7 bases, the J end lost 10 bases, and 21 bases lay between the germline ends. The CDR3 runs to 15 residues. A second 7 to 11 cycle PCR used barcoded and J-beta primers. TCRdb re-called the 5' RACE reads through MiXCR, storing one row per CDR3 protein. Here the sample spans some 1.6 million distinct CDR3 sequences, approximately 32% being singletons. The sample taken for sequencing was blood. This clonotype was obtained from a woman aged 25 to 39 in good health. The rearrangement links TRBV9 to TRBJ1-6; no definite D call. The CDR3 sequence is CASGPGVGFESPLHF. The DNA for the CDR3 is TGTGCCAGCGGTCCTGGGGTTGGTTTTGAGTCACCCCTCCACTTT. The entire variable domain, with the rest obtained from reference TRBV9 and TRBJ1-6, is as follows: DSGVTQTPKHLITATGQRVTLRCSPRSGDLSVYWYQQSLDQGLQFLIQYYNGEERAKGNILERFSAQQFPDLHSELNLSSLELGDSALYFCASGPGVGFESPLHFGNGTRLTVT.